This T cell receptor beta chain is drawn from a study of cytomegalovirus exposure and HLA in healthy donors. On the study more broadly: Roughly 92 million unique TCRs, all from HLA-typed donors, were included in an early release of the data. Whole-study findings and limits: Later analysis showed TCR association rates varying by HLA locus, highest for DRB1 and lowest for HLA-C. Per a prior analysis, the majority of TCR beta V segments were productive roughly 87% or roughly 30% of the time. A cluster of highly shared sequence variants was likely a sequencing artifact.

CDR3 size: 13 residues. Trimming shortened V by 6 bases and J by 7 bases, and 14 bases separated the two germline ends. Germline CDR1 and CDR2: SGDLS and YYNGEE. This clone turned up a few times. Its specificity is unknown. PCR was performed using 60 Vbeta and 13 Jbeta primers. Assay: immunoSEQ multiplex PCR; the TCRdb copy retains only in-frame clones and omits some. The sample includes about 200,000 clones, 65% to 85% of them seen just once. This TCR was sampled from a man aged 50-59 years in good health and CMV-seronegative. The gene calls are TRBV9 and TRBJ2-1; possible D gene TRBD2, 6 bases. The sequenced material came from PBMCs. This CDR3 reads CASTRTIGNEQFF. The CDR3, as DNA: TGTGCCAGCACTCGGACTATCGGAAATGAGCAGTTCTTC. The complete variable domain, with remaining parts taken from reference TRBV9 and TRBJ2-1, reads DSGVTQTPKHLITATGQRVTLRCSPRSGDLSVYWYQQSLDQGLQFLIQYYNGEERAKGNILERFSAQQFPDLHSELNLSSLELGDSALYFCASTRTIGNEQFFGPGTRLTVL.